Reported below is one TCR beta chain. The data were taken from a study of blood T cell repertoires in COVID-19. Source study methods: By means of reference gene primer amplification, nucleated cell counts were estimated. The data were produced by immunoSEQ multiplex PCR, yet TCRdb's version contains in-frame clones alone and is incomplete. That table supplies the V and J calls and clone size; D and trimming were determined from the DNA. The table lists around 95,000 clones, roughly 87% of them singletons. The sequenced sample was peripheral blood. The TCR comes from a man younger than 40 in a cohort sampled during active COVID-19.

The CDR3 loop reads CASSPPRVFGEKLFF. CDR3 nucleotide sequence: TGTGCCAGCTCACCCCCCAGGGTCTTCGGGGAAAAACTGTTTTTT. This sequence joins TRBV18 and TRBJ1-4; perhaps TRBD1 as D (5 bases). V gave up 3 bases and J gave up 8 bases, with 16 bases separating them. Germline loops: CDR1 KGHSH, CDR2 LQKENI. The CDR3 is 15 amino acids. The full variable domain, completed using reference TRBV18 and TRBJ1-4, is NAGVMQNPRHLVRRRGQEARLRCSPMKGHSHVYWYRQLPEEGLKFMVYLQKENIIDESGMPKERFSAEFPKEGPSILRIQQVVRGDSAAYFCASSPPRVFGEKLFFGSGTQLSVL.